One sample yielded the 18 T cell receptor beta chains listed below, sequenced in a study of T cell changes during pregnancy in multiple sclerosis. This table comes from immunoSEQ multiplex PCR, and its TCRdb copy is limited to in-frame clones, with some not included. The table has about 97,000 clones, around 92% seen once. This specimen consisted of peripheral blood, obtained in the second trimester of pregnancy. These receptor sequences come from a female donor with multiple sclerosis, enrolled in a pregnancy study.

The chain uses TRBV14 and TRBJ2-5; D ambiguous. V was clipped by 3 bases and J by 4 bases, with 6 bases between them. The CDR3 length is 12 residues. CDR1 is SGHDN, CDR2 FVKESK, per germline. In DNA, the CDR3 is TGTGCCAGCAGCCAGAGAGGAGAGACCCAGTACTTC. Amino acid sequence: CASSQRGETQYF. The variable domain in full, completed from reference TRBV14 and TRBJ2-5, reads EAGVTQFPSHSVIEKGQTVTLRCDPISGHDNLYWYRRVMGKEIKFLLHFVKESKQDESGMPNNRFLAERTGGTYSTLKVQPAELEDSGVYFCASSQRGETQYFGPGTRLLVL.

The chain has TRBV5-1 and TRBJ2-7; 10 bases are shared with TRBD1. Unmatched junction bases numbered 5, after V lost 2 bases and J lost 3 bases. Germline V CDR1 and CDR2: SGHRS, YFSETQ. The CDR3 totals 15 residues. CDR3: CASSLQGQGIYEQYF. DNA for the CDR3: TGCGCCAGCAGCTTACAGGGACAGGGGATCTACGAGCAGTACTTC.

CDR3 DNA: TGTGCCATCAGTGAGTCCGACAGCAACAATCAGCCCCAGCATTTT. Encoded protein: CAISESDSNNQPQHF. The chain carries TRBV10-3 and TRBJ1-5, with D possibly TRBD1 on 5 matching bases. The CDR3 loop spans 15 amino acids. Germline V gives CDR1 ENHRY, CDR2 SYGVKD. The V end was cut by 0 bases, the J end by 3 bases, with 9 bases between.

This chain links TRBV25-1 with TRBJ2-1; the match to TRBD1 covers 10 bases. The CDR3 is made up of 15 amino acids. The junction had 7 bases not matched to a gene; V was cut back by 3 bases and J by 8 bases. In germline, CDR1 is MGHDK, CDR2 SYGVNS. CDR3 loop: CASSDDRGRLDEQFF. The CDR3 DNA is TGTGCCAGCAGTGACGACAGGGGGCGTTTAGATGAGCAGTTCTTC.

This chain joins TRBV4-1 and TRBJ2-5; D is unclear. Germline V gene lookup returns CDR1 MGHRA and CDR2 YSYEKL. V dropped 0 bases and J dropped 9 bases, with 11 bases sitting between them. CDR3 length: 13 amino acids. CDR3 nucleotides: TGCGCCAGCAGCCAAGAACGGTCGCTGCCCCAGTACTTC. Translating it yields CASSQERSLPQYF.

The chain recombines TRBV19 with TRBJ2-1, with 11 bases aligning to TRBD2. The CDR3 is 14 residues long. Trimming cost V 6 bases and J 4 bases; bases outside gene matches: 2. Germline assignment: CDR1 LNHDA and CDR2 SQIVND (reference sequence). The CDR3 sequence: CASSGTSGYNEQFF. CDR3 DNA: TGTGCCAGTAGCGGGACTAGCGGTTACAATGAGCAGTTCTTC.

The gene calls are TRBV4-3 and TRBJ1-4; D may be TRBD1 (6 bases). CDR3 length: 14 residues. Germline loops: CDR1 LGHNA, CDR2 YSLEER. With 2 bases removed from V and 8 bases from J, the gap between germline ends came to 12 bases. CDR3 amino acids: CASSQQGSREKLFF. For the CDR3, the DNA is TGCGCCAGCAGCCAACAGGGGTCGAGGGAAAAACTGTTTTTT.

The gene calls are TRBV7-9 and TRBJ2-1; 8 bases map to TRBD2. J gave up 8 bases and V 5 bases, and 8 bases lay outside the gene matches. This CDR3 comprises 14 residues. In germline, CDR1 is SEHNR, CDR2 FQNEAQ (reference sequence). The CDR3 sequence: CASSPGTSSHEQFF. Written as DNA, the CDR3 is TGTGCCAGCAGCCCTGGGACTAGTTCGCATGAGCAGTTCTTC.

This chain joins TRBV29-1 and TRBJ2-1, with TRBD2 matching over 7 bases. J was trimmed by 6 bases and V by 3 bases; bases with no gene match: 11. The CDR3 runs to 15 residues. Germline lookup yields CDR1 SQVTM and CDR2 ANQGSEA. The CDR3 region is CSVDYRTSTTNEQFF. CDR3 nucleotides: TGCAGCGTTGACTACAGGACTAGTACCACCAATGAGCAGTTCTTC.

The chain recombines TRBV19 with TRBJ2-5, with TRBD1 matching 9 bases. Germline V lookup: CDR1 LNHDA, CDR2 SQIVND (reference sequence). There are 13 residues in the CDR3. The ends lost 8 bases at V and 5 bases at J; junction bases unmatched: 6. CDR3 loop: CASGNRGHETQYF. The CDR3 bases are TGTGCCAGTGGCAACAGGGGGCACGAGACCCAGTACTTC.

The rearrangement links TRBV2 to TRBJ2-7; possibly TRBD1 for D (6 bases). From germline, CDR1 is SNHLY and CDR2 FYNNEI. V was cut by 6 bases and J by 9 bases, with 18 bases left in between. The CDR3 covers 13 residues. As DNA, the CDR3 is TGTGCCAGCAGAGACAGGACTTCTACGGGGCAGTACTTC. Amino acid sequence: CASRDRTSTGQYF.

V and J are TRBV6-5 and TRBJ2-1; D is unresolved. V lost 6 bases and J 5 bases, leaving 5 bases between the germline ends. The V gene's germline CDR1 is MNHEY and CDR2 SVGAGI. The CDR3 sequence is 11 residues long. The CDR3 DNA sequence: TGTGCCAGCAGAGAGGACAATGAGCAGTTCTTC. Its protein is CASREDNEQFF.

Comments on this clone: This CDR3 is also generated by other DNA sequences in the sample. V is TRBV19 and J is TRBJ2-1, with 8 bases fitting TRBD2. The V and J ends lost 3 bases and 1 base, in that order; junction bases with no gene match: 2. The CDR3 has 15 residues. Germline lookup yields CDR1 LNHDA and CDR2 SQIVND (reference sequence). The CDR3 is CASSIGGESYNEQFF. The CDR3 DNA sequence: TGTGCCAGTAGTATCGGGGGGGAGTCCTACAATGAGCAGTTCTTC.

In its sample, this clone was seen once. The chain recombines TRBV10-3 with TRBJ2-1, with TRBD2 as a possible D gene (5 bases). V was trimmed by 7 bases and J by 3 bases, leaving 10 bases between them. The CDR3 runs 13 residues. Germline CDR1 and CDR2: ENHRY and SYGVKD. CDR3 loop: CAIKEADYNEQFF. CDR3 DNA: TGTGCCATCAAGGAAGCGGACTACAATGAGCAGTTCTTC.

The J gene is TRBJ2-3, the V gene TRBV20-1, with D maybe TRBD1 (5 bases). V was cut by 4 bases and J by 10 bases, with 12 bases left in between. The CDR3 extends over 11 amino acids. The germline gives CDR1 DFQATT, CDR2 SNEGSKA (reference sequence). CDR3 nucleotides: TGCAGTGCTAAGTCACAGGTAGCGCAGTATTTT. This translates into CSAKSQVAQYF.

This clone was detected ten times or more. This sequence joins TRBV27 and TRBJ2-5; 8 nucleotides agree with TRBD1. The CDR3 consists of 15 residues. With V trimmed by 4 bases and J by 1 base, 5 bases remained unmatched. The germline V gene has CDR1 MNHEY and CDR2 SMNVEV (reference sequence). This CDR3 reads CASSSVGQGQETQYF. CDR3 DNA sequence: TGTGCCAGCAGTTCCGTAGGACAGGGCCAAGAGACCCAGTACTTC.

A single count supports this clone. The chain combines TRBV19 with TRBJ2-1; 8 positions match TRBD2. The CDR3 spans 20 residues. V lost 7 bases and J lost 0; bases outside the gene matches: 20. Germline-derived CDR1 and CDR2 are LNHDA and SQIVND (reference sequence). Here the CDR3 reads CASKGGWTASGGYSYNEQFF. As DNA, the CDR3 is TGTGCCAGTAAGGGAGGGTGGACTGCCAGCGGGGGCTACTCCTACAATGAGCAGTTCTTC.

The chain employs TRBV5-1 and TRBJ2-1, with 8 bases aligning to TRBD2. This CDR3 is built from 16 residues. The germline V gene encodes CDR1 SGHRS and CDR2 YFSETQ. The trim removed 0 bases at V and 8 bases at J, leaving 10 bases unmatched. The CDR3 spells CASSLGSGRFGDEQFF. The CDR3 DNA reads TGCGCCAGCAGCTTGGGGAGCGGGAGATTTGGGGATGAGCAGTTCTTC.